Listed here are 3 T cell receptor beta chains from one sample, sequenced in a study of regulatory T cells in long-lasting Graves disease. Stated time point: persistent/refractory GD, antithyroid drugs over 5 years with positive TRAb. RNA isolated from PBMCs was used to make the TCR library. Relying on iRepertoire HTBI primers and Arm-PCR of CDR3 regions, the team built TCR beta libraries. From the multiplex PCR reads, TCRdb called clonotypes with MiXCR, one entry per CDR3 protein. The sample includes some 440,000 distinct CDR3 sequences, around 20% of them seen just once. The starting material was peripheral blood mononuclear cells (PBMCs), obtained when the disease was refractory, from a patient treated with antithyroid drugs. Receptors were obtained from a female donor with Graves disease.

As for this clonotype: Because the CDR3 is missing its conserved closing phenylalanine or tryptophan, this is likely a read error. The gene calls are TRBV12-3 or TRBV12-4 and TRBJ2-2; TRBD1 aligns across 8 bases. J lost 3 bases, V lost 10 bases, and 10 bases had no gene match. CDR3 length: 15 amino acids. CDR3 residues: CAIHAGGSHTGELFS. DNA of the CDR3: TGTGCCATCCACGCAGGGGGCAGCCACACCGGGGAGCTGTTTTCT.

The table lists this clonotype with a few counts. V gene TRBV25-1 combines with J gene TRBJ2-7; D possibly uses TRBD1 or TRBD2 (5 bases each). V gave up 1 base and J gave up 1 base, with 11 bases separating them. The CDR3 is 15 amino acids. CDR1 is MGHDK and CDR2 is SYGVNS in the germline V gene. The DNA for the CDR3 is TGTGCCAGCAGTGAATCCGGGGCGGGTTCCTACGAGCAGTACTTC. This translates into CASSESGAGSYEQYF.

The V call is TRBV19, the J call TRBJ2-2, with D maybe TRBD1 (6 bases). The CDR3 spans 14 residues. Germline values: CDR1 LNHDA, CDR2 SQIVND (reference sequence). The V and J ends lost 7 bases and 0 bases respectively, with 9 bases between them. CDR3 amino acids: CASTRTANTGELFF. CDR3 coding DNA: TGTGCCAGTACGAGGACAGCGAACACCGGGGAGCTGTTTTTT.